These T cell receptor beta chains were read from a single sample in a study of blood T cell repertoires in COVID-19. Using immunoSEQ multiplex PCR, the repertoire was profiled, and TCRdb retains in-frame clones only, with some absent. The sample yields approximately 67,000 clones, about nine tenths seen once. Sequenced sample: peripheral blood. Receptors were obtained from a human donor in a cohort sampled during active COVID-19. Each CDR3 is given with its conserved first and last residue.

j_call v_call cdr3_aa
TRBJ1-4 TRBV19 CASSIRGAEKLFF
TRBJ2-7 TRBV10-2 CASRGTGGTYEQYF
TRBJ2-7 TRBV10-1 CASSDPAGSYEQYF
TRBJ1-2 TRBV5-4 CASSSHGAGNYGYTF
TRBJ1-6 TRBV2 CASSSRRTGGDSPLHF
TRBJ2-7 TRBV30 CAWSLGASYEQYF
TRBJ2-1 TRBV19 CASTVTSGINEQFF
TRBJ2-5 TRBV27 CASSPLGLSSSGRETQYF
TRBJ1-2 TRBV15 CATSMYRQGSAYGYTF
TRBJ1-6 TRBV6-5 CASSYEQAANSPLHF
TRBJ2-3 TRBV27 CASSPQGSDTQYF
TRBJ2-5 TRBV6-5 CASSRTGPQETQYF
TRBJ1-4 TRBV7-9 CASSPPPLRTNEKLFF
TRBJ2-5 TRBV6-2/TRBV6-3 CASSYSLGLAGVQETQYF
TRBJ1-3 TRBV19 CASSIGGSGNTIYF